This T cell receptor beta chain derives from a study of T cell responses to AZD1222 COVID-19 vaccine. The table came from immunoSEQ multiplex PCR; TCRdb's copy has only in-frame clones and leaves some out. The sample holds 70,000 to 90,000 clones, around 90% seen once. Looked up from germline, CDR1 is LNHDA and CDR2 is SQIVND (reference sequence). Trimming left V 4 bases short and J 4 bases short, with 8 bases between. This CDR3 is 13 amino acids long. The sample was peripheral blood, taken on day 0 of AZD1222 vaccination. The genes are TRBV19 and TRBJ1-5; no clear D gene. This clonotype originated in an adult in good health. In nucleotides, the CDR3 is TGTGCCAGTAGTAGAGGGTTTAATCAGCCCCAGCATTTT. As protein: CASSRGFNQPQHF.